This TCR beta chain stems from a study of blood T cell repertoires in COVID-19. Per the study methods: Nucleated cell counts were estimated from reference gene primer amplification. The data were produced by immunoSEQ multiplex PCR, yet TCRdb's version contains in-frame clones alone and is incomplete. The DNA gave D and trimming, while V, J and clone size come from that table. Altogether about 360,000 clones are present, around 83% being singletons, with the ten largest covering about 3%. Sequencing used peripheral blood. This receptor was taken from a man aged 30-40 years with active or convalescent COVID-19.

DNA of the CDR3: TGTGCCAGCAGCGTCCTGGGGCAGCAAGAGACCCAGTACTTC. Translated, it gives CASSVLGQQETQYF. This chain links TRBV9 with TRBJ2-5, with a tentative D call TRBD1 (5 bases). CDR1 SGDLS and CDR2 YYNGEE come from the germline V gene. The V end was cut by 2 bases, the J end by 2 bases, with 10 bases between. This CDR3 contains 14 residues.